This T cell receptor beta chain was documented in a study of T cell changes during pregnancy in multiple sclerosis. Trimming at V came to 0 bases and at J to 4 bases, leaving 6 bases not matched to a gene. The CDR3 contains 15 residues. Per the germline V gene, CDR1 is MNHEY and CDR2 is SVGAGI. Measured with immunoSEQ multiplex PCR; TCRdb has only the in-frame clones, and not every one. Among about 85,000 clones listed, approximately 93% were seen once. The source material was peripheral blood, sampled in the first trimester of pregnancy. The rearrangement links TRBV6-5 to TRBJ2-7; TRBD2 matches 7 bases. This clonotype originated in a female donor with multiple sclerosis, enrolled in a pregnancy study. The CDR3 region has the DNA TGTGCCAGCAGTTACTCGATGGGGGGGGAGTACGAGCAGTACTTC. It translates to CASSYSMGGEYEQYF.